A selection of T cell receptor beta chains follows, all from one sample in a study of cytomegalovirus exposure and HLA in healthy donors. Sequencing was performed with immunoSEQ multiplex PCR; in TCRdb, only in-frame clones are kept and a portion is missing. The sample has tens of thousands of clones, 72% seen once. Sequencing used PBMCs. The receptors derive from a man younger than 40 in good health and CMV-seronegative. Each CDR3 is given without its conserved first and last residue.

j_call,v_call,cdr3_aa
TRBJ2-7,TRBV30,AWSVRLAGPYEQY
TRBJ2-7,TRBV29-1,SVLEGYEQY
TRBJ2-3,TRBV5-4,ASRSPGGANTQY
TRBJ2-1,TRBV7-9,ASSLDESPYNEQF
TRBJ2-1,TRBV10-3,AGRKEQGDEQF
TRBJ2-7,TRBV9,ASSVAHRGIYEQY
TRBJ1-1,TRBV4-1,ASSQERIMNTEAF
TRBJ1-5,TRBV6-1,ASGQNSNQPQH
TRBJ2-7,TRBV7-8,ASSLVSGRRSYEQY
TRBJ2-7,TRBV30,AWSQGLEQY
TRBJ2-7,TRBV4-1,ASSQAQGYEQY
TRBJ2-5,TRBV7-2,ASSSGGRREETQY
TRBJ2-3,TRBV13,ASTLSGRTRSTDTQY
TRBJ1-1,TRBV27,ASSPGASNTEAF
TRBJ2-6,TRBV9,ASSEGLDLVWANVLT
TRBJ1-4,TRBV10-3,AISESTGNEKLF
TRBJ2-7,TRBV6-5,ASSGSGRASYEQY
TRBJ2-3,TRBV9,ASSVVITDTQY
TRBJ2-1,TRBV6-1,ASTTQGAMVNEQF
TRBJ2-7,TRBV5-6,ASSLYRGSYEQY
TRBJ2-2,TRBV2,ASSIRQTPGELF
TRBJ2-7,TRBV9,ASSVGLGYEQY
TRBJ2-7,TRBV5-1,ASSPGQVYEQY
TRBJ2-3,TRBV5-5,ASSSQGLAQY
TRBJ2-7,TRBV7-6,ASSLDGSAGFEQY
TRBJ2-2,TRBV6-1,ASSEPGLTSGELF
TRBJ2-1,TRBV11-2,ASSTRTDGTQQF
TRBJ2-1,TRBV7-9,ASSDRPGQGNNEQF
TRBJ2-1,TRBV10-3,AISVTGGSYNEQF
TRBJ2-4,TRBV2,AEGQSKNIQY
TRBJ1-6,TRBV15,ATSRDVADNSPLH
TRBJ2-3,TRBV30,AWYTDTQY
TRBJ2-2,TRBV30,AWRPLAGAGELF
TRBJ1-4,TRBV6-4,ARGHREVREKLF
.,TRBV5-1,ASSTGTEASEQY
TRBJ2-1,TRBV6-1,ASSPYNEQF
TRBJ2-7,TRBV30,ACGQGNKDEQY
TRBJ1-1,TRBV5-4,ASSPRTGEVTEAF
TRBJ1-5,TRBV7-9,ASSFGQGSQPQH
TRBJ2-1,TRBV10-3,ATKAGLISDEQF
TRBJ2-2,TRBV27,ASTTSGRVNTGELF
TRBJ2-3,TRBV5-1,ASSSGTSGSTDTQY
TRBJ2-1,TRBV10-1,ASSEDGSGSFNEQF
TRBJ1-2,TRBV6-4,ASSDAWDSPNYGYT
TRBJ1-5,TRBV19,ASTQGQLSNQPQH
TRBJ1-2,TRBV13,ASSPGTGALFYGYT
TRBJ1-2,TRBV5-1,ASGARGGAGGYT
TRBJ2-5,TRBV6-5,ASTGVGETQY
TRBJ2-3,TRBV7-2,ASSFGLAGGNTQY
TRBJ2-7,TRBV6-5,ASSYLQGTFSYEQY
TRBJ2-1,TRBV5-4,ASSSGRTSGSLRGF
TRBJ2-2,TRBV11-3,ASSSRLAGGTGELF
TRBJ1-3,TRBV7-9,ASSLSGDGNTIY
TRBJ1-2,TRBV6-1,ASRTGAGYT
TRBJ1-3,TRBV29-1,SVVRGNTIY